This entry features one T cell receptor beta chain sequence. The antigen remains undetermined. This specimen belongs to a study of somatic mutations in cytotoxic T cells in rheumatoid arthritis. The study's findings and limits: Exceedance of 20% of CD8+ cells by the largest CD8+ clone occurred in about an eighth of the 65 patients. Antigens recognized by the expanded CD8+ clones were unknown.

The germline CDR1 and CDR2 sequences are SGHVS and FQNEAQ. V was pared by 5 bases and J by 0 bases, with 14 bases between. The CDR3 contains 16 residues. The data were produced by immunoSEQ multiplex PCR, yet TCRdb's version contains in-frame clones alone and is incomplete. Of about 19,000 clones listed, about four fifths are singletons. The sequence was obtained from a man younger than 30 with rheumatoid arthritis. Sequenced sample: CD8+ T cells sorted from blood. This chain uses TRBV7-8 with TRBJ1-5; weak D call: TRBD1 (5 bases). CDR3 protein: CASSPGTEDSNQPQHF. DNA of the CDR3: TGTGCCAGCAGCCCCGGGACCGAGGATAGCAATCAGCCCCAGCATTTT.